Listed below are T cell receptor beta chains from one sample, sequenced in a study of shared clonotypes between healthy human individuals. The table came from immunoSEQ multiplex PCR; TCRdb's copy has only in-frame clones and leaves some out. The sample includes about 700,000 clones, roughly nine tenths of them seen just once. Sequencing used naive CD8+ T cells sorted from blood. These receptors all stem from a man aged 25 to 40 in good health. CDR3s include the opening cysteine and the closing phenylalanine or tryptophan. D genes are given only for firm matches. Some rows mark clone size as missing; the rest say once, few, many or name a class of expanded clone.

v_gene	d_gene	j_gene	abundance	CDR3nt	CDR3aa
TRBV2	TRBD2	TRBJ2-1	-	TGTGCCAGCAGTGATTATTGGACTAGCGAGTACAATGAGCAGTTCTTC	CASSDYWTSEYNEQFF
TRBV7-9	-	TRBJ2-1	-	TGTGCCAGCAGCTTAGTTGGTACCTGGTACAATGAGCAGTTCTTC	CASSLVGTWYNEQFF
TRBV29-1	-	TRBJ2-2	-	TGCAGCGTTGACAGGGAGAACACCGGGGAGCTGTTTTTT	CSVDRENTGELFF
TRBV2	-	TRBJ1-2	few	TGTGCCAGTGGCCCGGGGGGAGCCTATGGCTACACCTTC	CASGPGGAYGYTF
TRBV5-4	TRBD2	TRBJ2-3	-	TGTGCCAGCAGCCCCCTGGAGCGGGAGGGCCCTCATGATACGCAGTATTTT	CASSPLEREGPHDTQYF
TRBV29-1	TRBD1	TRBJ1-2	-	TGCAGCGTGGAGGACAGGGAAGGCTACACCTTC	CSVEDREGYTF
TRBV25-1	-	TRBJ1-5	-	TGTGCCAGCAGTGACGGGGTTAGCAATCAGCCCCAGCATTTT	CASSDGVSNQPQHF
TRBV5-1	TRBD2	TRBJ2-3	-	TGCGCCAGCAGCTTAGTGGCTCTAGCGGGGCCGAGTGCAGATACGCAGTATTTT	CASSLVALAGPSADTQYF
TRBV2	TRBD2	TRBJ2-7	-	TGTGCCAGTGGGACTAGCGGGAGGTCCATCCCTTCCTACGAGCAGTACTTC	CASGTSGRSIPSYEQYF
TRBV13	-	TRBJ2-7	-	TGTGCCAGCAGCTTAGAATTCGAGCAGTACTTC	CASSLEFEQYF
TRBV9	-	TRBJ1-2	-	TGTGCCAGCAGCCCTGAAACGGGGGCGGGTTCTGTTGGCTACACCTTC	CASSPETGAGSVGYTF
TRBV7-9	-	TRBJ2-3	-	TGTGCCAGCAGCTACTATACACAGCCAGATACGCAGTATTTT	CASSYYTQPDTQYF
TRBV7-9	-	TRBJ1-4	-	TGTGCCAGCAGCGCCACAGGTGAAAAACTGTTTTTT	CASSATGEKLFF
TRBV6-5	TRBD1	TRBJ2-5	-	TGTGCCAGCAGTCTGGACAGGGGACAGACCCAGTACTTC	CASSLDRGQTQYF
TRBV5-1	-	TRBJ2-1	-	TGCGCCAGCAGCCCGCTTTCGGGGCGCCCGGGCTACAATGAGCAGTTCTTC	CASSPLSGRPGYNEQFF
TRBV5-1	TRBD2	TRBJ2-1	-	TGCGCCAGCAGCGGCGGGAGGGCTGAGCAGTTCTTC	CASSGGRAEQFF
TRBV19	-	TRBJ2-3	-	TGTGCCAGTAGTATAACAGGGAGCACAGATACGCAGTATTTT	CASSITGSTDTQYF
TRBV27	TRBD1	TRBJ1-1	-	TGTGCCAGCAGTTCGGGACAGGCGTTCACTGAAGCTTTCTTT	CASSSGQAFTEAFF
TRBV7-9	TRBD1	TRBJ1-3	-	TGTGCCAGCAGCCCACAGGGGACTCTAGGAAACACCATATATTTT	CASSPQGTLGNTIYF
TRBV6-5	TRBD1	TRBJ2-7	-	TGTGCCAGCAGGCCCCGCGACAGGGTGTCCCACGAGCAGTACTTC	CASRPRDRVSHEQYF
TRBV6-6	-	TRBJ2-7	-	TGTGCCAGCAGTTACTCAGCCGGGCACTACGAGCAGTACTTC	CASSYSAGHYEQYF
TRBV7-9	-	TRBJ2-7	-	TGTGCCAGCAGCTTAGGGGCGTCCTACGAGCAGTACTTC	CASSLGASYEQYF
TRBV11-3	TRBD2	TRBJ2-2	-	TGTGCCAGCAGCTTAGGTAGCGGGGACACCGGGGAGCTGTTTTTT	CASSLGSGDTGELFF
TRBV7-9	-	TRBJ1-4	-	TGTGCCAGCCAGGCGGGATTCACTAATGAAAAACTGTTTTTT	CASQAGFTNEKLFF
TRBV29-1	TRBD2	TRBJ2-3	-	TGCAGCGTTGAAGTAAGACTAGCGGGCCACACAGATACGCAGTATTTT	CSVEVRLAGHTDTQYF
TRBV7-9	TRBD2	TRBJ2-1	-	TGTGCCAGCAGCTTTAGTACTAGCGGGACATACAATGAGCAGTTCTTC	CASSFSTSGTYNEQFF
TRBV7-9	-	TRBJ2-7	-	TGTGCCAGCAGCTTATCAGCCTACGAGCAGTACTTC	CASSLSAYEQYF
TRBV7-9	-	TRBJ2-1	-	TGTGCCAGCAGTAGCGCTATATACAATGAGCAGTTCTTC	CASSSAIYNEQFF
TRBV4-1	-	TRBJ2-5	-	TGCGCCAGCAGCCAAGATCCCGGGGTGGAGGAGACCCAGTACTTC	CASSQDPGVEETQYF
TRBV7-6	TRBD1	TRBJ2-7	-	TGTGCCAGCAGCTCCGGGACAGGGGGCAGCTACGAGCAGTACTTC	CASSSGTGGSYEQYF
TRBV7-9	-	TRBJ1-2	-	TGTGCCAGCAGCTACGACGTCGCCGGGTGGGGCTACACCTTC	CASSYDVAGWGYTF
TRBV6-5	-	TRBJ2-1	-	TGTGCCAGCAGTTACTCGACTACTAGCTCCTACAATGAGCAGTTCTTC	CASSYSTTSSYNEQFF
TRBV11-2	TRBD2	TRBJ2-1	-	TGTGCCAGCAGCTCCCGACTAGCGGGAGGGACCTACAATGAGCAGTTCTTC	CASSSRLAGGTYNEQFF